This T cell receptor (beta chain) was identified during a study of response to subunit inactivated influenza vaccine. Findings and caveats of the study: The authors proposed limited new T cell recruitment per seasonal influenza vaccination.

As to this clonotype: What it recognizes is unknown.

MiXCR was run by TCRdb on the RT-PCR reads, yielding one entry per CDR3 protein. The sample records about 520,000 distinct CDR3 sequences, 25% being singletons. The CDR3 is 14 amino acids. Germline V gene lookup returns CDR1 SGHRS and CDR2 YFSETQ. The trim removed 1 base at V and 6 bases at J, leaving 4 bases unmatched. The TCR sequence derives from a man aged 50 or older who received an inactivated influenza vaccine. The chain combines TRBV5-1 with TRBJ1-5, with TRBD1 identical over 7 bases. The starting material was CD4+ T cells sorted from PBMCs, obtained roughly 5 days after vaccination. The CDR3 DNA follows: TGCGCCAGCAGCTTGCAGGGGGTGGGTCAGCCCCAGCATTTT. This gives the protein CASSLQGVGQPQHF.